Each of the 9 T cell receptor beta chains below was sequenced from the same sample in a study of T cell responses to AZD1222 COVID-19 vaccine. The data were produced by immunoSEQ multiplex PCR, yet TCRdb's version contains in-frame clones alone and is incomplete. The table includes about 130,000 clones, 88% detected once. This specimen consisted of peripheral blood, obtained on day 0 of AZD1222 vaccination. These receptors came from an adult in good health.

This clone was picked up one time. The rearrangement joins TRBV5-1 to TRBJ1-3, with no clear D. There are 15 residues in the CDR3. In germline, CDR1 is SGHRS, CDR2 YFSETQ. Deletions cut 0 bases from V and 0 bases from J, with 7 bases between. CDR3 sequence reads: CASSLAWGSGNTIYF. The CDR3 nucleotides read TGCGCCAGCAGCTTGGCCTGGGGCTCTGGAAACACCATATATTTT.

This clone occurred once. This chain uses TRBV6-2 or TRBV6-3 with TRBJ1-5, with D maybe TRBD1 (5 bases). The CDR3 totals 14 residues. V lost 2 bases to trimming and J lost 4 bases, with 9 bases between them. Germline V gene lookup returns CDR1 MNHEY and CDR2 SVGEGT. The CDR3, as DNA: TGTGCCAGCAGTTACAGGGGATGGAATCAGCCCCAGCATTTT. It specifies CASSYRGWNQPQHF.

CDR3 amino acids: CASTARGAAFF. The CDR3 coding sequence is TGTGCCAGTACCGCTAGGGGGGCGGCTTTCTTT. The rearrangement uses TRBV19 and TRBJ1-1; the D gene is possibly TRBD1 (6 bases). Per germline, CDR1 LNHDA and CDR2 SQIVND (reference sequence). Trimming cost V 7 bases and J 11 bases, with 14 bases left between them. This CDR3 region has 11 residues. Combining the CDR3 with reference TRBV19 and TRBJ1-1 gives the whole variable domain DGGITQSPKYLFRKEGQNVTLSCEQNLNHDAMYWYRQDPGQGLRLIYYSQIVNDFQKGDIAEGYSVSREKKESFPLTVTSAQKNPTAFYLCASTARGAAFFGQGTRLTVV.

This chain links TRBV5-4 with TRBJ1-6; a weak D match, TRBD1 (5 bases). V was trimmed by 7 bases and J by 0 bases, leaving 11 bases between them. The CDR3 is 15 amino acids. Germline V CDR1 and CDR2: SGHNT, YYREEE (reference sequence). The CDR3 protein is CASRPGTSYNSPLHF. CDR3 coding DNA: TGTGCCAGCCGCCCAGGGACCTCCTATAATTCACCCCTCCACTTT. Combining the CDR3 with reference TRBV5-4 and TRBJ1-6 gives the whole variable domain ETGVTQSPTHLIKTRGQQVTLRCSSQSGHNTVSWYQQALGQGPQFIFQYYREEENGRGNFPPRFSGLQFPNYSSELNVNALELDDSALYLCASRPGTSYNSPLHFGNGTRLTVT.

CDR3 nucleotides: TGTGCCAGCAGCTTAGCATCGAGACAGAAATCCTACGAGCAGTACTTC. This codes for CASSLASRQKSYEQYF. The chain couples TRBV7-8 to TRBJ2-7, with D tentatively TRBD1 (5 bases). The CDR3 runs 16 residues. V lost 0 bases and J 1 base, leaving 13 bases between the germline ends. Germline V gene lookup returns CDR1 SGHVS and CDR2 FQNEAQ.

The chain couples TRBV28 to TRBJ1-2; maybe TRBD1 (6 bases). Trimming left V 5 bases short and J 8 bases short, with 18 bases between. The length of the CDR3 is 14 residues. Per the germline V gene, CDR1 is MDHEN and CDR2 is SYDVKM. CDR3 residues: CASSTPQGRRGYTF. The CDR3 coding sequence is TGTGCCAGCAGTACCCCCCAGGGGCGAAGGGGCTACACCTTC.

V is TRBV19 and J is TRBJ1-2; TRBD1 matches at 7 bases. Trimming took 4 bases from V and 8 from J; bases not matched to a gene: 7. Germline V gene lookup returns CDR1 LNHDA and CDR2 SQIVND (reference sequence). There are 13 residues in the CDR3. The chain's CDR3 is CASSTDREGGYTF. The CDR3 DNA follows: TGTGCCAGTAGTACAGACAGGGAGGGAGGCTACACCTTC.

CDR3 DNA sequence: TGTGCCAGTAGTATAGCGAGGGTGGCGAACACTGAAGCTTTCTTT. Protein: CASSIARVANTEAFF. This chain connects TRBV19 to TRBJ1-1; D unresolved. Germline V CDR1 and CDR2: LNHDA, SQIVND (reference sequence). The CDR3 consists of 15 residues. The V end lost 1 base, the J end lost 1 base, and 10 bases lay between the germline ends.

The V gene is TRBV18, the J gene TRBJ1-2; TRBD1 might be the D (5 bases). The germline V gene has CDR1 KGHSH and CDR2 LQKENI. V lost 4 bases, J lost 4 bases, and 13 bases lay in between. This CDR3 has 14 residues. The CDR3 region has the DNA TGTGCCAGCTCACTCGACAGTCGAGGCTATGGCTACACCTTC. Encoded protein: CASSLDSRGYGYTF.